These 11 T cell receptor beta chains came from one sample sequenced in a study of blood T cell repertoires in COVID-19 (dated by TCRdb to the early 2020s). Libraries were made using the immunoSEQ multiplex PCR assay. TCRdb's version of the immuneACCESS table is confined to in-frame rearrangements and falls short of the full clone set. An unresolved V gene accounts for under half of the shortfall where checked; the remainder is of unknown origin. For this sample there are roughly 250,000 clones; around 90% appear just once. Over 4% of the sample rests with the top ten. The sequencing input was peripheral blood. The receptor source for this set is a man aged 60 to 69 who had recovered from COVID-19.

The chain combines TRBV27 with TRBJ2-7, with a tentative D call TRBD1 (5 bases). Germline-derived CDR1 and CDR2 are MNHEY and SMNVEV (reference sequence). V was pared by 5 bases and J by 2 bases, with 22 bases between. The CDR3 sequence is 17 residues long. The CDR3 spells CASSAVVGRPSPYEQYF. Written as DNA, the CDR3 is TGTGCCAGCAGTGCAGTGGTGGGGCGACCTTCCCCCTACGAGCAGTACTTC.

V gene TRBV3-1 (or the pseudogene TRBV3-2) combines with J gene TRBJ1-1, with D perhaps TRBD1 (5 bases). The V and J ends lost 0 bases and 5 bases respectively, with 10 bases between them. The CDR3 runs to 14 residues. Germline CDR1 reads LGHDT; CDR2 reads YNNKEL (reference sequence). CDR3 DNA sequence: TGTGCCAGCAGCCAAGACGGGGGAGGGACTGAAGCTTTCTTT. Protein: CASSQDGGGTEAFF.

This chain joins TRBV7-6 and TRBJ2-7, with 10 bases identical to TRBD1. The CDR3 has 15 amino acids. Germline V gene data show CDR1 as SGHVS and CDR2 as FNYEAQ. J was trimmed by 5 bases and V by 3 bases; bases with no gene match: 7. CDR3 amino acids: CASSLAGDRGHEQYF. As DNA, the CDR3 is TGTGCCAGCAGCTTGGCAGGGGACAGGGGCCACGAGCAGTACTTC.

V is TRBV27 and J is TRBJ2-5; possibly TRBD2 for D (5 bases). The CDR3 is made up of 14 amino acids. V was clipped by 0 bases and J by 4 bases, with 9 bases between them. CDR1 is MNHEY, CDR2 SMNVEV, per germline (reference sequence). CDR3 bases: TGTGCCAGCAGTTTATCGCTGGGGAGAGAGACCCAGTACTTC. Protein: CASSLSLGRETQYF.

The gene calls are TRBV6-5 and TRBJ2-7; 11 bases agree with TRBD1. Germline V gives CDR1 MNHEY, CDR2 SVGAGI. The CDR3 totals 14 residues. J gave up 4 bases and V 4 bases, and 3 bases lay outside the gene matches. The CDR3 spells CASSSDRGLYEQYF. The CDR3 region has the DNA TGTGCCAGCAGTTCGGACAGGGGGCTGTACGAGCAGTACTTC.

This clone occurred once. The chain combines TRBV5-1 with TRBJ2-3; TRBD2 matches 8 bases. The V and J ends lost 9 bases and 4 bases, in that order; junction bases with no gene match: 10. Per germline, CDR1 SGHRS and CDR2 YFSETQ. The CDR3 has 14 residues. The CDR3 here is CATSGGAMADTQYF. In DNA, the CDR3 is TGCGCCACGTCCGGGGGGGCCATGGCAGATACGCAGTATTTT. Supplemented by reference TRBV5-1 and TRBJ2-3, the full variable domain reads KAGVTQTPRYLIKTRGQQVTLSCSPISGHRSVSWYQQTPGQGLQFLFEYFSETQRNKGNFPGRFSGRQFSNSRSEMNVSTLELGDSALYLCATSGGAMADTQYFGPGTRLTVL.

CDR3 nucleotides: TGTGCCAGCAGCCCGGGGAGATCGACCCGGACGTTCAGTGAGCAGTTCTTC. Protein product: CASSPGRSTRTFSEQFF. This chain uses TRBV5-4 with TRBJ2-1, with D tentatively TRBD2 (5 bases). From germline, CDR1 is SGHNT and CDR2 YYREEE (reference sequence). CDR3 length equals 17 residues. V lost 4 bases and J 9 bases, leaving 26 bases between the germline ends. The full variable domain, with the rest looked up from reference TRBV5-4 and TRBJ2-1, is ETGVTQSPTHLIKTRGQQVTLRCSSQSGHNTVSWYQQALGQGPQFIFQYYREEENGRGNFPPRFSGLQFPNYSSELNVNALELDDSALYLCASSPGRSTRTFSEQFFGPGTRLTVL.

The rearrangement uses TRBV9 and TRBJ2-3; the match to TRBD2 covers 10 bases. V trimming: 4 bases; J trimming: 5 bases; junction bases outside the gene matches: 4. Germline-derived CDR1 and CDR2 are SGDLS and YYNGEE. The CDR3 has 14 amino acids. CDR3 protein: CASSQGLAQDTQYF. CDR3 nucleotides: TGTGCCAGCAGCCAGGGACTAGCGCAAGATACGCAGTATTTT.

The chain is built from TRBV9 and TRBJ1-2, with D possibly TRBD1 on 6 matching bases. With 0 bases removed from V and 4 bases from J, the gap between germline ends came to 19 bases. Germline assignment: CDR1 SGDLS and CDR2 YYNGEE. This CDR3 spans 17 amino acids. CDR3 in DNA: TGTGCCAGCAGCGTAGTCCTTGGGGGGGGCCAGGGCTATGGCTACACCTTC. Translation gives CASSVVLGGGQGYGYTF.

The V and J genes are TRBV5-5 and TRBJ1-5, with a possible D match to TRBD1 (6 bases). Germline V gene sequence: CDR1 SGHKS, CDR2 YYEKEE (reference sequence). V gave up 4 bases and J gave up 5 bases, with 7 bases separating them. The CDR3 totals 12 residues. CDR3 nucleotide sequence: TGTGCCAGCAGCCCAGGGGATCAGCCCCAGCATTTT. It specifies CASSPGDQPQHF. Full variable domain (remainder filled in from reference TRBV5-5 and TRBJ1-5): DAGVTQSPTHLIKTRGQQVTLRCSPISGHKSVSWYQQVLGQGPQFIFQYYEKEERGRGNFPDRFSARQFPNYSSELNVNALLLGDSALYLCASSPGDQPQHFGDGTRLSIL.

The chain employs TRBV7-9 and TRBJ1-4; a weak D match, TRBD1 (6 bases). The germline gives CDR1 SEHNR, CDR2 FQNEAQ (reference sequence). Trimming took off 5 bases at V and 7 bases at J, with 14 bases between the two ends. The CDR3 runs 14 residues. CDR3 residues: CASSRGGASEKLFF. The CDR3, as DNA: TGTGCCAGCAGCCGCGGGGGGGCTAGTGAAAAACTGTTTTTT.